Many counts were recorded for the clone carrying this T cell receptor beta chain. This sample stems from a study of blood T cells in healthy people across ages. Combining a sample-barcoded 5' primer with a J-beta primer mix, a second PCR ran for about 7 to 11 cycles. TCRdb called the 5' RACE reads again in MiXCR, with one record for every CDR3 protein. The data show about 780,000 distinct CDR3 sequences, with about 47% seen just once and around a sixth held by the top ten. The germline CDR1 and CDR2 sequences are MDHEN and SYDVKM. The length of the CDR3 is 16 residues. V shed 0 bases and J 4 bases; nucleotides not matched to a gene: 6.

The sequenced material came from blood. This receptor was obtained from a man at least 80 years old in good health. The rearrangement joins TRBV28 to TRBJ2-5; 9 bases align to TRBD2. Written as DNA, the CDR3 is TGTGCCAGCAGTTTATGGCTAGCGGGGAGGGGAGAGACCCAGTACTTC. Protein sequence: CASSLWLAGRGETQYF.